This TCR beta chain derives from a study of type 1 and type 2 diabetes patients. Study in general: Donors were type 1 diabetes, type 2 diabetes, or nondiabetic controls.

Genomic DNA was the PCR template. A primer set of 30 forward and 13 reverse primers amplified the CDR3. TCRdb re-analysed the multiplex PCR reads in MiXCR, keeping a single row per CDR3 protein. The sample contains more than 250,000 distinct CDR3 sequences, over 45% of which appear only once. The germline V gene has CDR1 LNHDA and CDR2 SQIVND (reference sequence). Deletions cut 3 bases from V and 0 bases from J, with 6 bases between. CDR3 length equals 14 residues. All diabetic donors were classified as either type 1 or type 2 diabetes. Roughly 10 milliliters of peripheral blood were drawn from each donor.

This sequence was found in a man between 18 and 35 years old with type 2 diabetes. J is TRBJ1-5 and V is TRBV19; D remains ambiguous. Sequenced input: peripheral blood mononuclear cells (PBMCs). CDR3 protein: CASSMWDSNQPQHF. The CDR3, as DNA: TGTGCCAGTAGTATGTGGGATAGCAATCAGCCCCAGCATTTT.